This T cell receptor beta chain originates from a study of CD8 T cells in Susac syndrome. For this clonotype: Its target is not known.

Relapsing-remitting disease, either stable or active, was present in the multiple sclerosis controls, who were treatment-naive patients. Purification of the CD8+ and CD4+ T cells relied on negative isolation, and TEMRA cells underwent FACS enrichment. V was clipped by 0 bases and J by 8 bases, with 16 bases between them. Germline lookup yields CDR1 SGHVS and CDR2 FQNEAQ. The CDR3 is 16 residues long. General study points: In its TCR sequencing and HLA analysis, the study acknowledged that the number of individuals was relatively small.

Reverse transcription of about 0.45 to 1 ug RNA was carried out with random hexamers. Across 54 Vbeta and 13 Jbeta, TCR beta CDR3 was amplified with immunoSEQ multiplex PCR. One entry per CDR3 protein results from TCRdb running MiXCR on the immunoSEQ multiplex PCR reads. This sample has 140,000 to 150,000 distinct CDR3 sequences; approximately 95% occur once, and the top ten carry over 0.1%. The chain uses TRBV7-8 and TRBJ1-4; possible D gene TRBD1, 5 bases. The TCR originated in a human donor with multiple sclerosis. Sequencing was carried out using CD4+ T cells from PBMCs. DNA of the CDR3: TGTGCCAGCAGCTTAGCAGTGGGGGACGGTGGGGAAAAACTGTTTTTT. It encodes CASSLAVGDGGEKLFF.